The 28 T cell receptor beta chains below all came from one sample that was sequenced in a study of blood T cells in healthy people across ages. A sample-barcoded 5' primer and a J-beta primer mix were used in a second PCR of roughly 7 to 11 cycles. TCRdb processed the 5' RACE reads anew with MiXCR; each CDR3 protein has one entry. The data show about 1.6 million distinct CDR3 sequences, 34% seen once. Sequencing was carried out using blood. These receptors were collected from a woman in her 30s in good health.

A note on this clonotype: The junction shows a germline mismatch at one end, possibly a read error. The rearrangement links TRBV4-1 to TRBJ1-2; D is uncertain. The CDR3 loop spans 17 amino acids. Looked up from germline, CDR1 is MGHRA and CDR2 is YSYEKL. CDR3 DNA sequence: TGCGCCAGCAGCCAAGATCTAATCGAGGGAGAGAACTATGGCCACACCTTC. Its translation: CASSQDLIEGENYGHTF.

The chain has TRBV4-1 and TRBJ2-7; D call uncertain. The CDR3 has 12 amino acids. Trimming took 0 bases from V and 10 from J, leaving 10 bases between them. Germline assignment: CDR1 MGHRA and CDR2 YSYEKL. CDR3 protein: CASSQDGAAQYF. The DNA of the CDR3 is TGCGCCAGCAGCCAAGACGGCGCGGCTCAGTACTTC.

The chain has TRBV27 and TRBJ2-7; D gene uncertain. From germline, CDR1 is MNHEY and CDR2 SMNVEV (reference sequence). Deletions cut 3 bases from V and 1 base from J, with 16 bases between. The CDR3 length is 16 residues. The CDR3 nucleotides read TGTGCCAGCAGTTTTTCAGGTGGTGGGATTTCCTACGAGCAGTACTTC. Its translation: CASSFSGGGISYEQYF.

This chain links TRBV20-1 with TRBJ2-5; D call uncertain. This CDR3 spans 13 amino acids. The V end was cut by 0 bases, the J end by 9 bases, with 14 bases between. Per germline, CDR1 DFQATT and CDR2 SNEGSKA (reference sequence). DNA of the CDR3: TGCAGTGCTAGAGAGCGTCAGGTTAGGGCCCAGTACTTC. Translated: CSARERQVRAQYF.

The rearrangement joins TRBV7-2 to TRBJ2-5; 10 bases fit TRBD2. The J call may be wrong; the DNA end is better matched by TRBJ2-7. This CDR3 contains 15 residues. Germline V lookup: CDR1 SGHTA, CDR2 FQGNSA. This CDR3 is CASSLAPAGGSEQYF. The CDR3 DNA follows: TGTGCCAGCAGCTTAGCGCCAGCGGGAGGGAGCGAGCAGTACTTC.

The chain recombines TRBV21-1 with TRBJ1-2; the table calls TRBD1, which could not be checked here. TRBV21-1 is listed as a pseudogene. The CDR3 has 13 residues. The CDR3 region has the DNA TGTGCCAGCAGCAAAGGTGACAGGGTTGGCTACACCTTC. Its protein product is CASSKGDRVGYTF.

The chain has TRBV7-2 and TRBJ1-6, with D perhaps matching TRBD1 (6 bases). Looked up from germline, CDR1 is SGHTA and CDR2 is FQGNSA. Trimming cost V 1 base and J 7 bases, with 17 bases left between them. The CDR3 is 17 amino acids. CDR3 DNA sequence: TGTGCCAGCAGCTTAGGGGCGGCAGGGGCGGGAAATTCACCCCTCCACTTT. This sequence encodes CASSLGAAGAGNSPLHF.

Many counts were recorded for this clonotype. The V call is TRBV29-1, the J call TRBJ2-3; D is unresolved. This CDR3 spans 13 amino acids. Deletions cut 3 bases from V and 4 bases from J, with 11 bases between. Germline CDR1 reads SQVTM; CDR2 reads ANQGSEA. This CDR3 is CSVDLGFADTQYF. CDR3 nucleotide sequence: TGCAGCGTTGACCTGGGTTTCGCAGATACGCAGTATTTT.

As to this clonotype: A much larger clone differs by one base, so this may be a read error. The chain employs TRBV28 and TRBJ2-1, with 9 bases lining up with TRBD1. CDR1 and CDR2 from the germline V gene are MDHEN and SYDVKM. This CDR3 contains 15 residues. CDR3 loop: CTSSPTGQGMNEQFF. The CDR3 DNA reads TGTACCAGCAGTCCGACGGGACAGGGTATGAATGAGCAGTTCTTC. Based on the CDR3 plus reference TRBV28 and TRBJ2-1, the full variable domain is DVKVTQSSRYLVKRTGEKVFLECVQDMDHENMFWYRQDPGLGLRLIYFSYDVKMKEKGDIPEGYSVSREKKERFSLILESASTNQTSMYLCTSSPTGQGMNEQFFGPGTRLTVL.

The rearrangement uses TRBV30 and TRBJ1-2, with 7 bases identical to TRBD1. The CDR3 is 13 amino acids. Unmatched junction bases numbered 5, after V lost 5 bases and J lost 2 bases. Germline assignment: CDR1 GTSNPN and CDR2 SVGIG (reference sequence). DNA for the CDR3: TGTGCCTGGGCCAGGGGGACAAACTATGGCTACACCTTC. This encodes CAWARGTNYGYTF.

This clonotype showed up just a few times. The gene calls are TRBV3-1 and TRBJ1-2; maybe TRBD1 (5 bases). Trimming removed 2 bases from V and 7 bases from J, with 14 bases in between. CDR3 length equals 14 residues. Germline loops: CDR1 LGHDT, CDR2 YNNKEL (reference sequence). Here the CDR3 reads CASSQLVRGFGYTF. The CDR3 DNA sequence: TGTGCCAGCAGCCAATTAGTCCGGGGGTTTGGCTACACCTTC.

A few counts support this clonotype. At one of its ends the junction is not consistent with the germline gene, which may arise from a read error. V is TRBV7-3 and J is TRBJ2-2; D may be TRBD2 (5 bases). The CDR3 is made up of 13 amino acids. Germline-derived CDR1 and CDR2 are SGHTA and FQGTGA. The CDR3 nucleotides read TGTGCCAGCAGCTTATTGCAGCCCGGGGAGCGGTTTTTT. It encodes CASSLLQPGERFF.

This sequence joins TRBV30 and TRBJ2-3; a weak D match, TRBD1 (8 bases). V gave up 3 bases and J gave up 9 bases, with 22 bases separating them. This CDR3 is 15 amino acids long. Germline V gives CDR1 GTSNPN, CDR2 SVGIG (reference sequence). In nucleotides, the CDR3 is TGTGCCTGGAGCCCAACAGGGGGGGCCCTCAGAACGCAGTATTTT. Protein sequence: CAWSPTGGALRTQYF.

The rearrangement uses TRBV12-3 or TRBV12-4 and TRBJ2-7; 13 nucleotides align to TRBD2. The CDR3 has 14 amino acids. Unmatched junction bases numbered 9, after V lost 6 bases and J lost 10 bases. CDR3 amino acids: CASSPGTSGDSQYF. DNA for the CDR3: TGTGCCAGCAGCCCCGGGACTAGCGGGGACAGCCAGTACTTC.

This clonotype was counted at least ten times. CDR3 sequence reads: CASSLVAGLRGDYEQYF. The DNA of the CDR3 is TGCGCCAGCAGCTTGGTGGCGGGGCTGCGGGGCGACTACGAGCAGTACTTC. The rearrangement uses TRBV5-1 and TRBJ2-7; D is possibly TRBD2 (6 bases). The CDR3 is 17 residues long. Germline V lookup: CDR1 SGHRS, CDR2 YFSETQ. V was clipped by 0 bases and J by 3 bases, with 19 bases between them.

Turning to this clonotype: An end of the junction does not agree with germline; a read error may underlie this. The V gene is TRBV4-1, the J gene TRBJ2-5, with D possibly being TRBD1 or TRBD2 (5 bases each). The germline V gene has CDR1 MGHRA and CDR2 YSYEKL. The CDR3 loop spans 13 amino acids. The CDR3 DNA reads TGCGCCAGCAGCCGGGGGAACCAAGAGACCCGGTACTTC. As protein: CASSRGNQETRYF.

CDR3 region: CASSQDLHQPQHF. The CDR3 coding sequence is TGTGCCAGCAGCCAAGATCTACATCAGCCCCAGCATTTT. The chain links TRBV3-1 to TRBJ1-5; D is unresolved. CDR3 length equals 13 residues. Germline values: CDR1 LGHDT, CDR2 YNNKEL (reference sequence). V was shortened by 0 bases and J by 5 bases, with 5 bases between the two germline ends.

A note on this clonotype: A much more abundant neighbour one base away suggests this may be a read error. The rearrangement joins TRBV20-1 to TRBJ1-6; TRBD1 might be the D (5 bases). This CDR3 is built from 13 residues. CDR1 DFQATT and CDR2 SNEGSKA come from the germline V gene (reference sequence). The V end lost 8 bases, the J end lost 8 bases, and 16 bases lay between the germline ends. CDR3 protein: CSTGGLRDSPLHF. The DNA for the CDR3 is TGCAGTACCGGGGGACTTCGGGATTCACCCCTCCACTTT.

The V call is TRBV10-3, the J call TRBJ1-1; D is ambiguous. Trimming removed 6 bases from V and 10 bases from J, with 18 bases in between. Germline CDR1 is ENHRY and CDR2 is SYGVKD. The CDR3 has 13 amino acids. CDR3 DNA sequence: TGTGCCATCAGCGTCTCGGCAACATCGCCAGCTTTCTTT. It encodes CAISVSATSPAFF.

This sequence joins TRBV7-9 and TRBJ2-3; possibly TRBD2 for D (7 bases). Germline values: CDR1 SEHNR, CDR2 FQNEAQ (reference sequence). V was trimmed by 2 bases and J by 0 bases, leaving 24 bases between them. The CDR3 runs 20 residues. CDR3 sequence: CASSLPGGSFETGSTDTQYF. The CDR3 region has the DNA TGTGCCAGCAGCTTACCCGGCGGGAGTTTCGAGACAGGAAGCACAGATACGCAGTATTTT.

This clonotype occurred a few times. The rearrangement uses TRBV4-1 and TRBJ1-1, with unresolved D. V gave up 0 bases and J gave up 8 bases, with 13 bases separating them. Germline V gives CDR1 MGHRA, CDR2 YSYEKL. This CDR3 has 14 amino acids. CDR3 coding DNA: TGCGCCAGCAGCCAAGAATGGGGAACCTCCGAAGCTTTCTTT. Protein sequence: CASSQEWGTSEAFF.

The chain employs TRBV5-1 and TRBJ2-5; 13 bases line up with TRBD2. Germline loops: CDR1 SGHRS, CDR2 YFSETQ. V gave up 0 bases and J gave up 2 bases; unmatched junction bases: 4. CDR3 length: 17 amino acids. This CDR3 reads CASSLGLAGGTQETQYF. DNA of the CDR3: TGCGCCAGCAGCTTGGGACTAGCGGGGGGAACACAAGAGACCCAGTACTTC.

The V gene is TRBV30, the J gene TRBJ2-1; 7 positions match TRBD2. This CDR3 has 16 amino acids. The germline gives CDR1 GTSNPN, CDR2 SVGIG (reference sequence). Unmatched junction bases numbered 13, after V lost 1 base and J lost 7 bases. CDR3 nucleotide sequence: TGTGCCTGGAGTGACCCCATATGGGGAGGGCCGAATGAGCAGTTCTTC. This gives the protein CAWSDPIWGGPNEQFF.

This clonotype was picked up one time. This rearrangement joins TRBV20-1 to TRBJ1-2; possibly TRBD1 for D (6 bases). The CDR3 runs to 15 residues. The germline gives CDR1 DFQATT, CDR2 SNEGSKA (reference sequence). V gave up 0 bases and J gave up 5 bases, with 16 bases separating them. The CDR3 DNA follows: TGCAGTGCTAGAGATTGGGGGGCCCCCTCTTATGGCTACACCTTC. Translation gives CSARDWGAPSYGYTF.

There are a few counts of this clonotype. The chain has TRBV20-1 and TRBJ2-1; TRBD2 matches at 8 bases. The CDR3 sequence is 17 residues long. CDR1 and CDR2 (germline): DFQATT, SNEGSKA (reference sequence). V gave up 6 bases and J gave up 8 bases; unmatched junction bases: 21. In DNA, the CDR3 is TGCAGTGCCCCAACTAGCGGAGATCCCCAGGAGTGGGATGAGCAGTTCTTC. Residues: CSAPTSGDPQEWDEQFF.

This chain links TRBV12-3 or TRBV12-4 with TRBJ1-1; the D gene is possibly TRBD1 (5 bases). Trimming pared 7 bases from V and 4 bases from J, leaving 16 bases between. The CDR3 extends over 14 amino acids. CDR3 nucleotides: TGTGCCAGCACCCAAAGGGGACTCGTCACTGAAGCTTTCTTT. As protein: CASTQRGLVTEAFF.

To note about this clonotype: The junction differs from germline at one of its ends, possibly a read error. The CDR3 nucleotides are TGCAGCGTTCATACTGGACCAATCTCCTACGATGAGCAGTTCTTC. It yields the protein CSVHTGPISYDEQFF. This rearrangement joins TRBV29-1 to TRBJ2-1, with unresolved D. CDR3 length: 15 residues. CDR1 is SQVTM, CDR2 ANQGSEA, per germline.

The table lists this clonotype with a few counts. V gene TRBV20-1 combines with J gene TRBJ2-7, with a weak D call TRBD2 (6 bases). V was shortened by 3 bases and J by 3 bases, with 18 bases between the two germline ends. This CDR3 contains 15 residues. Germline-derived CDR1 and CDR2 are DFQATT and SNEGSKA (reference sequence). This chain's CDR3 is CSASLSRGSHYEQYF. CDR3 coding DNA: TGCAGTGCTAGTCTTAGCCGGGGGTCCCACTACGAGCAGTACTTC.